Shown below are 27 T cell receptor beta chains from a single sample sequenced in a study of Tregs in tolerant kidney transplant recipients. The assay was immunoSEQ multiplex PCR, and TCRdb's table has in-frame clones only and misses some. The sample has under 50,000 clones; about 89% are singletons. Sample: Tregs from blood. The origin of the receptors is a human donor in good health.

Only a few counts were recorded for this clone. This chain joins TRBV6-6 and TRBJ2-2; D not certain. V lost 2 bases, J lost 7 bases, and 11 bases lay in between. The CDR3 runs 14 residues. The germline V gene encodes CDR1 MNHNY and CDR2 SVGAGI (reference sequence). The CDR3 region is CASSYRPEGGELFF. In DNA form, the CDR3 reads TGTGCCAGCAGTTACCGACCGGAAGGCGGGGAGCTGTTTTTT.

The CDR3 DNA reads as TGCGCCAGCAGCTTGGGGCAAACCCATAGTGAAAAACTGTTTTTT. Amino acids: CASSLGQTHSEKLFF. This chain connects TRBV5-1 to TRBJ1-4; D unresolved. Germline V gene data show CDR1 as SGHRS and CDR2 as YFSETQ. This CDR3 spans 15 amino acids. V was shortened by 0 bases and J by 7 bases, with 13 bases between the two germline ends.

The V gene is TRBV19, the J gene TRBJ2-7; perhaps TRBD2 as D (6 bases). The germline V gene has CDR1 LNHDA and CDR2 SQIVND (reference sequence). The CDR3 is 13 residues long. Trimming stripped 5 bases from V and 3 bases from J, with 11 bases between. In DNA, the CDR3 is TGTGCCAGTAGTGTGGGACTCCGCTACGAGCAGTACTTC. Its protein is CASSVGLRYEQYF.

The CDR3 DNA reads as TGTGCCAGCCACTCTCATGGGGGGAACACTGAAGCTTTCTTT. It translates to CASHSHGGNTEAFF. This chain connects TRBV6-6 to TRBJ1-1, with a tentative D call TRBD1 (5 bases). The CDR3 has 14 residues. Germline V gives CDR1 MNHNY, CDR2 SVGAGI (reference sequence). Trimming took 8 bases from V and 1 from J, leaving 14 bases between them.

DNA of the CDR3: TGTGCCAGCAGCCCCGCCCAGAGGTACTATGGCTACACCTTC. Protein sequence: CASSPAQRYYGYTF. This chain joins TRBV7-9 and TRBJ1-2; D call uncertain. In germline, CDR1 is SEHNR, CDR2 FQNEAQ (reference sequence). The CDR3 consists of 14 residues. The V gene lost 5 bases and the J gene lost 3 bases, with 13 bases spanning the gap.

The rearrangement joins TRBV5-4 to TRBJ1-2; the D gene is possibly TRBD1 (5 bases). CDR3 size: 14 residues. With 2 bases removed from V and 6 bases from J, the gap between germline ends came to 14 bases. Germline V gene lookup returns CDR1 SGHNT and CDR2 YYREEE (reference sequence). The CDR3 coding sequence is TGTGCCAGCAGCTTTCGGACAACTGCGCATGGCTACACCTTC. Encoded protein: CASSFRTTAHGYTF. The whole variable domain, filled in from reference TRBV5-4 and TRBJ1-2, reads ETGVTQSPTHLIKTRGQQVTLRCSSQSGHNTVSWYQQALGQGPQFIFQYYREEENGRGNFPPRFSGLQFPNYSSELNVNALELDDSALYLCASSFRTTAHGYTFGSGTRLTVV.

The chain uses TRBV15 and TRBJ2-7; TRBD2 matches 10 bases. CDR1 is LNHNV and CDR2 is YYDKDF in the germline V gene (reference sequence). V lost 0 bases, J lost 1 base, and 12 bases stayed unmatched. This CDR3 is 19 amino acids long. CDR3 loop: CATSRDNPKRGGTSYEQYF. CDR3 nucleotides: TGTGCCACCAGCAGAGATAACCCCAAGCGGGGGGGGACGTCCTACGAGCAGTACTTC.

This clone has just a few counts. The V gene is TRBV7-3, the J gene TRBJ2-2; 15 bases map to TRBD2. There are 17 residues in the CDR3. Germline V gene lookup returns CDR1 SGHTA and CDR2 FQGTGA. With V trimmed by 1 base and J by 4 bases, 1 base remained unmatched. CDR3 DNA sequence: TGTGCCAGCAGCTTAATGGGACTAGCGGGGGGCACCGGGGAGCTGTTTTTT. This encodes CASSLMGLAGGTGELFF.

The chain combines TRBV2 with TRBJ1-2, with D unclear. The germline gives CDR1 SNHLY, CDR2 FYNNEI. There are 12 residues in the CDR3. V was shortened by 6 bases and J by 4 bases, with 9 bases between the two germline ends. The CDR3 spells CASRKTGYGYTF. Here the CDR3 DNA reads TGTGCCAGCAGAAAAACTGGCTATGGCTACACCTTC.

On this clone itself: At one end, the junction sequence differs from germline, possibly due to a read error. The chain couples TRBV6-1 to TRBJ1-2; D may be TRBD1 (6 bases). The CDR3 contains 12 residues. Looked up from germline, CDR1 is MNHNS and CDR2 is SASEGT. CDR3 in DNA: TGTGCCAGCGGGATGGGGGGCTATCGCTACACCTTC. Translated: CASGMGGYRYTF.

V gene TRBV18 combines with J gene TRBJ2-3; D remains unclear. Trimming removed 2 bases from V and 4 bases from J, with 4 bases in between. Germline V CDR1 and CDR2: KGHSH, LQKENI. This CDR3 spans 12 amino acids. In DNA, the CDR3 is TGTGCCAGCTCACCAGGGTCAGATACGCAGTATTTT. Translation gives CASSPGSDTQYF. Full variable domain (rest looked up from reference TRBV18 and TRBJ2-3): NAGVMQNPRHLVRRRGQEARLRCSPMKGHSHVYWYRQLPEEGLKFMVYLQKENIIDESGMPKERFSAEFPKEGPSILRIQQVVRGDSAAYFCASSPGSDTQYFGPGTRLTVL.

The gene calls are TRBV6-6 and TRBJ1-6, with D maybe TRBD1 (6 bases). The CDR3 totals 14 residues. Trimming took off 1 base at V and 9 bases at J, with 10 bases between the two ends. From germline, CDR1 is MNHNY and CDR2 SVGAGI (reference sequence). The CDR3 loop reads CASSYLQGGSPLHF. In DNA form, the CDR3 reads TGTGCCAGCAGTTACTTACAGGGTGGTTCACCCCTCCACTTT.

This clone was seen a single time. Other nucleotide sequences in the sample specify the same CDR3. The chain joins TRBV6-4 to TRBJ2-3; 10 bases are shared with TRBD2. The CDR3 is 15 amino acids. Germline CDR1 reads MRHNA; CDR2 reads SNTAGT. V trimming: 6 bases; J trimming: 1 base; junction bases outside the gene matches: 4. CDR3 DNA: TGTGCCAGCAGCCGGCTAGCGGGAGGCACAGATACGCAGTATTTT. Its protein product is CASSRLAGGTDTQYF.

The chain is built from TRBV6-1 and TRBJ1-2; D is unclear. The CDR3 runs to 12 residues. V was trimmed by 6 bases and J by 8 bases, leaving 13 bases between them. Germline CDR1 reads MNHNS; CDR2 reads SASEGT. This CDR3 is CASRENVVGYTF. CDR3 nucleotides: TGTGCCAGCAGGGAAAATGTGGTGGGCTACACCTTC.

This clone was counted only a few times. The chain recombines TRBV6-6 with TRBJ1-5; a weak D match, TRBD1 (5 bases). Per the germline V gene, CDR1 is MNHNY and CDR2 is SVGAGI (reference sequence). There are 16 residues in the CDR3. The germline V and J ends were trimmed by 0 bases and 6 bases, with 15 bases remaining between them. CDR3 nucleotide sequence: TGTGCCAGCAGTTACTCAGAAGGGGCCGGCAGTCAGCCCCAGCATTTT. This encodes CASSYSEGAGSQPQHF.

The V call is TRBV5-1, the J call TRBJ2-2; perhaps TRBD1 as D (5 bases). Trimming removed 1 base from V and 5 bases from J, with 27 bases in between. Germline lookup yields CDR1 SGHRS and CDR2 YFSETQ. This CDR3 comprises 20 residues. DNA for the CDR3: TGCGCCAGCAGCTTGAGAGTGAACGGACACGCCGCATCTAGGACCGGGGAGCTGTTTTTT. This gives the protein CASSLRVNGHAASRTGELFF. Full variable domain (rest looked up from reference TRBV5-1 and TRBJ2-2): KAGVTQTPRYLIKTRGQQVTLSCSPISGHRSVSWYQQTPGQGLQFLFEYFSETQRNKGNFPGRFSGRQFSNSRSEMNVSTLELGDSALYLCASSLRVNGHAASRTGELFFGEGSRLTVL.

The gene calls are TRBV29-1 and TRBJ1-1; perhaps TRBD1 as D (6 bases). There are 12 residues in the CDR3. Trimming stripped 7 bases from V and 0 bases from J, with 9 bases between. The germline V gene has CDR1 SQVTM and CDR2 ANQGSEA. The CDR3 bases are TGCAGCGCGGGACACTTGAACACTGAAGCTTTCTTT. Protein product: CSAGHLNTEAFF.

This chain connects TRBV10-1 to TRBJ2-2; TRBD2 agrees at 12 bases. CDR1 and CDR2 (germline): WNHNN, SYGVQD (reference sequence). CDR3 length equals 18 residues. J gave up 0 bases and V 7 bases, and 9 bases lay outside the gene matches. CDR3 residues: CASTRTSGVSPNTGELFF. In DNA, the CDR3 is TGCGCCAGCACCCGGACTAGCGGGGTGTCCCCGAACACCGGGGAGCTGTTTTTT.

The rearrangement uses TRBV12-5 and TRBJ1-1, with 11 bases identical to TRBD1. Unmatched junction bases numbered 16, after V lost 0 bases and J lost 1 base. In germline, CDR1 is LGHNT, CDR2 FRNRAP. The CDR3 sequence is 21 residues long. This chain's CDR3 is CASGLVHLYWGDRGKNTEAFF. The CDR3 nucleotides are TGTGCTAGTGGTTTGGTTCACTTATATTGGGGGGACAGGGGGAAGAACACTGAAGCTTTCTTT. Complete variable domain (other parts from reference TRBV12-5 and TRBJ1-1): DARVTQTPRHKVTEMGQEVTMRCQPILGHNTVFWYRQTMMQGLELLAYFRNRAPLDDSGMPKDRFSAEMPDATLATLKIQPSEPRDSAVYFCASGLVHLYWGDRGKNTEAFFGQGTRLTVV.

The genes are TRBV6-6 and TRBJ2-2; 8 bases are a match to TRBD1. Germline values: CDR1 MNHNY, CDR2 SVGAGI (reference sequence). The CDR3 covers 14 residues. J gave up 5 bases and V 7 bases, and 6 bases lay outside the gene matches. The CDR3 loop reads CASKQGARTGELFF. CDR3 coding DNA: TGTGCCAGCAAGCAGGGGGCTCGAACCGGGGAGCTGTTTTTT.

This clone was seen once. The rearrangement links TRBV7-6 to TRBJ2-2; D is perhaps TRBD1 (6 bases). The V end lost 5 bases, the J end lost 4 bases, and 11 bases lay between the germline ends. From germline, CDR1 is SGHVS and CDR2 FNYEAQ. The CDR3 contains 14 residues. The CDR3 is CASSPGTFTGELFF. CDR3 sequence (DNA): TGTGCCAGCAGCCCCGGGACATTCACCGGGGAGCTGTTTTTT.

The rearrangement joins TRBV19 to TRBJ1-1, with a possible D match to TRBD1 (5 bases). Germline V CDR1 and CDR2: LNHDA, SQIVND (reference sequence). The germline V and J ends were trimmed by 1 base and 3 bases, with 12 bases remaining between them. This CDR3 has 15 residues. CDR3 DNA: TGTGCCAGTAGTATAGCCCCGGGACGGGACACTGAAGCTTTCTTT. It codes for CASSIAPGRDTEAFF.

The chain links TRBV18 to TRBJ2-6; 8 bases fit TRBD2. V shed 0 bases, J shed 4 bases, and the junction held 5 bases outside the gene matches. This CDR3 region has 17 residues. Germline V gene data show CDR1 as KGHSH and CDR2 as LQKENI. CDR3 coding DNA: TGTGCCAGCTCACCACCGTCGGGGGGGCGAGGGGCCAACGTCCTGACTTTC. Residues: CASSPPSGGRGANVLTF. The variable domain in full, completed from reference TRBV18 and TRBJ2-6, reads NAGVMQNPRHLVRRRGQEARLRCSPMKGHSHVYWYRQLPEEGLKFMVYLQKENIIDESGMPKERFSAEFPKEGPSILRIQQVVRGDSAAYFCASSPPSGGRGANVLTFGAGSRLTVL.

The chain employs TRBV11-2 and TRBJ2-5, with 11 nucleotides matching TRBD2. The junction had 8 bases not matched to a gene; V was cut back by 1 base and J by 4 bases. The CDR3 has 17 residues. Germline values: CDR1 SGHAT, CDR2 FQNNGV. In DNA, the CDR3 is TGTGCCAGCAGCTTAGCTTCGACTAGCGGGGTAGGAGAGACCCAGTACTTC. This sequence encodes CASSLASTSGVGETQYF.

This clone was seen once. The V gene is TRBV19, the J gene TRBJ2-5; TRBD2 agrees at 9 bases. CDR3 length equals 16 residues. V trimming: 3 bases; J trimming: 4 bases; junction bases outside the gene matches: 9. CDR1 is LNHDA and CDR2 is SQIVND in the germline V gene (reference sequence). CDR3 in DNA: TGTGCCAGTAGTATCGTTGGCGGGGGGGGGAGAGAGACCCAGTACTTC. Translated: CASSIVGGGGRETQYF.

The chain employs TRBV7-9 and TRBJ2-1; 7 bases are shared with TRBD2. The V segment lost 5 bases and the J segment 2 bases; nucleotides outside the gene matches: 12. The CDR3 consists of 17 residues. CDR1 is SEHNR, CDR2 FQNEAQ, per germline (reference sequence). CDR3 protein: CASSPAGAGVPYNEQFF. For the CDR3, the DNA is TGTGCCAGCAGCCCGGCCGGGGCGGGGGTGCCCTACAATGAGCAGTTCTTC.

This chain joins TRBV18 and TRBJ2-1; D perhaps matches TRBD1 (8 bases). The germline gives CDR1 KGHSH, CDR2 LQKENI. This CDR3 is 13 amino acids long. V was pared by 2 bases and J by 11 bases, with 13 bases between. The CDR3 DNA is TGTGCCAGCTCACCAACAGGGGGGGACAAGCAGTTCTTC. Protein: CASSPTGGDKQFF.